The T cell receptor (beta chain) described here comes from a study of cytomegalovirus exposure and HLA in healthy donors. The donors formed part of the approximately 130-subject validation cohort, distinct from the approximately 670-subject first cohort. TCRdb's copy holds only in-frame clones and misses some; the assay was immunoSEQ multiplex PCR. This table has hundreds of thousands of clones, 88% appearing once. Findings and caveats of the study: While the bulk of TCR sequences proved rare, some public TCRs turned up in many donors. Cytomegalovirus-associated TCR beta chains were listed, numbering 150 to 200.

Details on this clone: Its target is not known.

Looked up from germline, CDR1 is ENHRY and CDR2 is SYGVKD. CDR3 length: 16 amino acids. The V end lost 6 bases, the J end lost 0 bases, and 14 bases lay between the germline ends. The chain employs TRBV10-3 and TRBJ2-2, with D perhaps matching TRBD2 (5 bases). The material sequenced was PBMCs. The sequence came from a woman between 18 and 29 years old in good health and CMV-seronegative. The CDR3 loop is CAISPLAGTNTGELFF. CDR3 nucleotide sequence: TGTGCCATCAGCCCTCTTGCGGGCACGAACACCGGGGAGCTGTTTTTT.